This T cell receptor (beta chain) was observed in a study of T cell responses to AZD1222 COVID-19 vaccine. Findings and limits, study-wide: Nearly half of spike-specific TCRs reportedly target unmutated variant regions. Clonal diversity may have been underestimated, and the donors were mostly white British, with more females than males. Compared with day 0, the breadth and depth of the Spike-specific TCR repertoire rose significantly after two doses of AZD1222. Dominant CD4 TCR responses targeted spike regions 160-218 and 743-854.

To note about this clone: Its matching antigen is unknown.

Trimming removed 4 bases at V and 6 bases at J, with 18 bases between. There are 16 residues in the CDR3. Germline lookup yields CDR1 SGHVS and CDR2 FNYEAQ. Libraries were prepared by immunoSEQ multiplex PCR; TCRdb keeps only in-frame clonotypes and omits some of them. The sample lists 150,000 or so clones; 70% to 90% were seen once. Sequenced here: peripheral blood, sampled on day 0 of AZD1222 vaccination. The sequence derives from an adult in good health. This sequence joins TRBV7-6 and TRBJ2-2, with D maybe TRBD2 (6 bases). CDR3 sequence (DNA): TGTGCCAGCAGCTCGGCTTTTGGGGAGGAGGCCGGGGAGCTGTTTTTT. Translation: CASSSAFGEEAGELFF.